The 31 T cell receptor beta chains below all came from one sample that was sequenced in a study of T-cell memory formation after mild COVID-19 (dated by TCRdb to the early 2020s). The method was 5' RACE. The instrument given in TCRdb is Illumina NovaSeq 6000. TCRdb handled the public reads itself, with Q25 trimming in fastp and clone calling in MiXCR, and kept productive beta chains. A single entry per CDR3 protein holds the most common genes and DNA from its merged rows. In this sample the table shows about 500,000 distinct CDR3 sequences, just over 20% of which occur a single time. The ten largest account for roughly an eighth of the sample. The specimen was PBMCs or a T cell subset sorted from them (not recorded which). The receptors originated from an adult woman who had mild COVID-19 (a few samples of this study predate the infection). The sample titles of this study are shuffled in the database, so cell type and time point are left out; the donor was told from shared clones.

The CDR3 is CASSHPPWTSGSNEQFF. As DNA, the CDR3 is TGTGCCAGCAGCCATCCTCCCTGGACTAGCGGGAGTAATGAGCAGTTCTTC. The chain links TRBV9 to TRBJ2-1; 13 nucleotides line up with TRBD2. The V segment lost 4 bases and the J segment 7 bases; nucleotides outside the gene matches: 11. Per the germline V gene, CDR1 is SGDLS and CDR2 is YYNGEE. The CDR3 has 17 amino acids. Variable domain in full (rest from reference TRBV9 and TRBJ2-1): DSGVTQTPKHLITATGQRVTLRCSPRSGDLSVYWYQQSLDQGLQFLIQYYNGEERAKGNILERFSAQQFPDLHSELNLSSLELGDSALYFCASSHPPWTSGSNEQFFGPGTRLTVL.

This clonotype has just a few counts. V and J are TRBV5-5 and TRBJ2-4, with no clear D. This CDR3 spans 15 amino acids. Deletions cut 3 bases from V and 0 bases from J, with 10 bases between. Germline V gene sequence: CDR1 SGHKS, CDR2 YYEKEE (reference sequence). The CDR3 DNA is TGTGCCAGCAGCTCTCTGCAGGTAGCCAAAAACATTCAGTACTTC. Residues: CASSSLQVAKNIQYF.

Comments on this clonotype: One base away lies a much larger clone, so this may be a sequencing read error. This rearrangement joins TRBV4-1 to TRBJ2-5; D is undetermined. Germline V CDR1 and CDR2: MGHRA, YSYEKL. The V end was cut by 0 bases, the J end by 5 bases, with 4 bases between. The CDR3 consists of 12 residues. CDR3 residues: CASSQEDETQYF. The CDR3 DNA is TGCGCCAGCAGCCAAGAGGATGAGACCCAGTACTTC.

This clonotype has more than one count but fewer than ten. The chain has TRBV12-3 or TRBV12-4 and TRBJ1-1; D not certain. Trimming stripped 2 bases from V and 2 bases from J, with 6 bases between. The CDR3 runs 13 residues. The CDR3 reads CASSLLLNTEAFF. As DNA, the CDR3 is TGTGCCAGCAGTTTACTTCTTAACACTGAAGCTTTCTTT.

V is TRBV5-1 and J is TRBJ2-7; TRBD2 matches at 7 bases. With 0 bases clipped from V and 6 bases from J, the junction kept 6 bases outside the gene matches. This CDR3 contains 14 residues. The germline V gene encodes CDR1 SGHRS and CDR2 YFSETQ. CDR3 loop: CASSLEAGWGEQYF. CDR3 coding DNA: TGCGCCAGCAGCTTGGAAGCGGGATGGGGCGAGCAGTACTTC.

This clonotype was seen at least ten times. V is TRBV12-3 or TRBV12-4 and J is TRBJ2-1; 8 bases fit TRBD2. The length of the CDR3 is 12 residues. Unmatched junction bases numbered 1, after V lost 5 bases and J lost 7 bases. CDR3 sequence: CASSPSGNEQFF. The CDR3, as DNA: TGTGCCAGCAGTCCTAGCGGGAATGAGCAGTTCTTC.

This clonotype was picked up many times. J is TRBJ2-1 and V is TRBV19, with 7 bases aligning to TRBD1. The junction had 3 bases not matched to a gene; V was cut back by 3 bases and J by 4 bases. The CDR3 totals 14 residues. The germline gives CDR1 LNHDA, CDR2 SQIVND (reference sequence). CDR3: CASSMWTGYNEQFF. The CDR3 DNA reads TGTGCCAGTAGTATGTGGACAGGTTACAATGAGCAGTTCTTC.

The rearrangement uses TRBV6-2 or TRBV6-3 and TRBJ1-1; D might be TRBD1 (6 bases). The CDR3 contains 16 residues. CDR1 is MNHEY, CDR2 SVGEGT, per germline. The germline V and J ends were trimmed by 0 bases and 2 bases, with 13 bases remaining between them. CDR3 residues: CASSYSNGQINTEAFF. CDR3 DNA sequence: TGTGCCAGCAGTTACTCGAATGGACAGATCAACACTGAAGCTTTCTTT.

This clonotype was seen only once. The chain joins TRBV6-2 or TRBV6-3 to TRBJ1-2, with 8 nucleotides matching TRBD1. The CDR3 has 14 amino acids. V lost 10 bases, J lost 4 bases, and 11 bases stayed unmatched. Germline-derived CDR1 and CDR2 are MNHEY and SVGEGT. The DNA for the CDR3 is TGTGCCATCCGGGTGACAGGGGACTTCTATGGCTACACCTTC. The encoded protein is CAIRVTGDFYGYTF.

This chain connects TRBV6-6 to TRBJ2-3; no firm D call. Germline V lookup: CDR1 MNHNY, CDR2 SVGAGI (reference sequence). V was shortened by 6 bases and J by 0 bases, with 10 bases between the two germline ends. The length of the CDR3 is 14 residues. CDR3 sequence reads: CASREDWSTDTQYF. CDR3 nucleotides: TGTGCCAGCAGGGAAGACTGGAGCACAGATACGCAGTATTTT.

The chain carries TRBV6-6 and TRBJ2-1; D unresolved. This CDR3 is 15 amino acids long. Trimming removed 6 bases from V and 0 bases from J, with 12 bases in between. Germline CDR1 is MNHNY and CDR2 is SVGAGI (reference sequence). For the CDR3, the DNA is TGTGCCAGCAGCTGGGTCTCCAGCTCCTACAATGAGCAGTTCTTC. It codes for CASSWVSSSYNEQFF.

J is TRBJ1-4 and V is TRBV2, with D perhaps matching TRBD1 (5 bases). Germline V gene sequence: CDR1 SNHLY, CDR2 FYNNEI. The V end was cut by 1 base, the J end by 3 bases, with 9 bases between. CDR3 size: 15 residues. The CDR3 coding sequence is TGTGCCAGCAGTGAAGGCGGGGCAGCTAATGAAAAACTGTTTTTT. This gives the protein CASSEGGAANEKLFF.

There are many counts of this clonotype. The J gene is TRBJ2-1, the V gene TRBV9; D not certain. The CDR3 runs to 13 residues. With 3 bases removed from V and 6 bases from J, the gap between germline ends came to 10 bases. CDR1 is SGDLS, CDR2 YYNGEE, per germline. CDR3: CASSGATGNEQFF. The CDR3 nucleotides are TGTGCCAGCAGCGGGGCCACCGGCAATGAGCAGTTCTTC.

The rearrangement links TRBV29-1 to TRBJ2-7; 9 bases fit TRBD2. In germline, CDR1 is SQVTM, CDR2 ANQGSEA. This CDR3 spans 14 amino acids. The V gene end was trimmed by 3 bases and the J gene end by 2 bases; junction bases not matched to a gene: 5. The CDR3 region is CSVDGSGGPYEQYF. CDR3 nucleotide sequence: TGCAGCGTTGATGGTAGCGGGGGACCCTACGAGCAGTACTTC.

The CDR3 protein is CASSLSGRGEEQYF. The CDR3 DNA reads TGTGCCAGCAGTTTAAGTGGGAGGGGTGAGGAGCAGTACTTC. The rearrangement joins TRBV12-3 or TRBV12-4 to TRBJ2-7, with 7 bases that match TRBD2. The CDR3 totals 14 residues. V lost 2 bases to trimming and J lost 7 bases; unmatched junction nucleotides: 8.

This clonotype showed up just a few times. The chain has TRBV7-3 and TRBJ2-2, with D possibly matching TRBD2 (6 bases). Deletions cut 7 bases from V and 6 bases from J, with 15 bases between. CDR1 SGHTA and CDR2 FQGTGA come from the germline V gene. The CDR3 is 14 amino acids. The CDR3 DNA follows: TGTGCCAGCAAGGCAGAAACGGGGGCCGGGGAGCTGTTTTTT. Translation gives CASKAETGAGELFF.

V is TRBV10-3 and J is TRBJ2-7, with no clear D. CDR1 and CDR2 from the germline V gene are ENHRY and SYGVKD. This CDR3 has 12 amino acids. Trimming shortened V by 5 bases and J by 0 bases, and 5 bases separated the two germline ends. The CDR3 DNA reads as TGTGCCATCAGTTCCAGCTCCTACGAGCAGTACTTC. Amino acid sequence: CAISSSSYEQYF.

The chain couples TRBV5-1 to TRBJ2-1; 10 bases agree with TRBD2. Germline values: CDR1 SGHRS, CDR2 YFSETQ. This CDR3 region has 15 residues. V shed 1 base, J shed 6 bases, and the junction held 4 bases outside the gene matches. This CDR3 is CASSLFSGGFNEQFF. DNA for the CDR3: TGCGCCAGCAGCTTGTTTAGCGGGGGGTTCAATGAGCAGTTCTTC.

This clonotype occurred a few times. V usage is TRBV5-1 and J usage is TRBJ2-3; D is perhaps TRBD1 (6 bases). This CDR3 contains 15 residues. V was shortened by 4 bases and J by 3 bases, with 15 bases between the two germline ends. Germline-derived CDR1 and CDR2 are SGHRS and YFSETQ. This CDR3 reads CASSTDSPGTDTQYF. In DNA form, the CDR3 reads TGCGCCAGCAGCACGGACAGTCCCGGGACAGATACGCAGTATTTT. Drawing the rest from reference TRBV5-1 and TRBJ2-3, the complete variable domain is KAGVTQTPRYLIKTRGQQVTLSCSPISGHRSVSWYQQTPGQGLQFLFEYFSETQRNKGNFPGRFSGRQFSNSRSEMNVSTLELGDSALYLCASSTDSPGTDTQYFGPGTRLTVL.

The V gene is TRBV4-2, the J gene TRBJ2-2; tentative D call: TRBD1 (5 bases). The CDR3 runs 15 residues. Trimming shortened V by 0 bases and J by 2 bases, and 7 bases separated the two germline ends. Germline V lookup: CDR1 LGHNA, CDR2 YNFKEQ. CDR3 sequence reads: CASSQDRANTGELFF. The CDR3 region has the DNA TGTGCCAGCAGCCAAGACAGGGCAAACACCGGGGAGCTGTTTTTT.

The rearrangement links TRBV12-3 or TRBV12-4 to TRBJ1-3, with D perhaps matching TRBD1 (5 bases). V lost 3 bases to trimming and J lost 4 bases, with 13 bases between them. The CDR3 is made up of 15 amino acids. The CDR3 protein is CASSFGGTGGNTIYF. As DNA, the CDR3 is TGTGCCAGCAGTTTCGGGGGGACGGGGGGAAACACCATATATTTT.

This clonotype occurred a few times. The chain has TRBV12-3 or TRBV12-4 and TRBJ2-5; possible D gene TRBD2, 6 bases. Trimming left V 4 bases short and J 7 bases short, with 16 bases between. The CDR3 is made up of 14 amino acids. The CDR3 DNA follows: TGTGCCAGCAGTTCCAATGCCTTGGGGGGGACCCAGTACTTC. This gives the protein CASSSNALGGTQYF.

The chain carries TRBV25-1 and TRBJ1-2; 10 bases map to TRBD1. V lost 5 bases, J lost 5 bases, and 8 bases stayed unmatched. This CDR3 comprises 15 residues. Germline V gives CDR1 MGHDK, CDR2 SYGVNS. DNA for the CDR3: TGTGCCAGCAGTTCGACAGGGGGCGCAAGATATGGCTACACCTTC. Protein sequence: CASSSTGGARYGYTF.

Many counts were recorded for this clonotype. The CDR3 sequence: CASSVGYGQLAKNIQYF. In nucleotides, the CDR3 is TGTGCCAGCAGCGTGGGGTACGGACAGCTAGCCAAAAACATTCAGTACTTC. The gene calls are TRBV7-8 and TRBJ2-4; D perhaps matches TRBD1 (6 bases). This CDR3 contains 17 residues. CDR1 and CDR2 from the germline V gene are SGHVS and FQNEAQ. Trimming stripped 5 bases from V and 0 bases from J, with 17 bases between.

The chain carries TRBV12-3 or TRBV12-4 and TRBJ2-7; 11 bases fit TRBD1. The CDR3 totals 18 residues. With 4 bases clipped from V and 6 bases from J, the junction kept 17 bases outside the gene matches. The CDR3 nucleotides are TGTGCCAGCAGTTCAACCGGGACAGGGGGTTCGTGGTCTTTCGAGCAGTACTTC. Its translation is CASSSTGTGGSWSFEQYF.

This sequence joins TRBV7-2 and TRBJ2-1; D possibly corresponds to TRBD2 (5 bases). Germline-derived CDR1 and CDR2 are SGHTA and FQGNSA. V dropped 7 bases and J dropped 6 bases, with 16 bases sitting between them. This CDR3 has 14 residues. The CDR3 here is CASTLGPGFNEQFF. The CDR3 coding sequence is TGTGCCAGCACCCTAGGACCGGGGTTCAATGAGCAGTTCTTC.

The chain couples TRBV19 to TRBJ2-1; 8 bases line up with TRBD1. Looked up from germline, CDR1 is LNHDA and CDR2 is SQIVND (reference sequence). The CDR3 consists of 16 residues. Trimming at V came to 6 bases and at J to 1 base, leaving 8 bases not matched to a gene. The DNA of the CDR3 is TGTGCCAGTAGCAGATACACAGGGGGTTCCTACAATGAGCAGTTCTTC. Translation gives CASSRYTGGSYNEQFF.

The chain links TRBV27 to TRBJ1-6; the D is unclear. The CDR3 sequence is 15 residues long. The V gene lost 6 bases and the J gene lost 7 bases, with 16 bases spanning the gap. CDR1 is MNHEY and CDR2 is SMNVEV in the germline V gene (reference sequence). CDR3 nucleotide sequence: TGTGCCAGCAGCCGGGGATGGGATGGCAATTCACCCCTCCACTTT. Translation gives CASSRGWDGNSPLHF.

The rearrangement joins TRBV9 to TRBJ2-7; D is uncertain. V lost 0 bases to trimming and J lost 3 bases, with 10 bases between them. Germline values: CDR1 SGDLS, CDR2 YYNGEE. The CDR3 has 14 residues. CDR3 sequence reads: CASSVGGYFYEQYF. CDR3 DNA: TGTGCCAGCAGCGTAGGGGGTTACTTCTACGAGCAGTACTTC.

V usage is TRBV12-3 or TRBV12-4 and J usage is TRBJ2-1; 9 bases match TRBD2. CDR3 length: 15 amino acids. V shed 1 base and J 7 bases; nucleotides not matched to a gene: 5. The CDR3: CASSLGLAGKNEQFF. DNA of the CDR3: TGTGCCAGCAGTTTAGGGCTAGCGGGGAAGAATGAGCAGTTCTTC.

This clonotype was recorded at least ten times. V and J are TRBV12-3 or TRBV12-4 and TRBJ2-7; D is uncertain. This CDR3 has 17 amino acids. Trimming removed 4 bases from V and 3 bases from J, with 22 bases in between. CDR3 nucleotides: TGTGCCAGCAGTTCCCGACCTCGCGACTCGGAGCGCTACGAGCAGTACTTC. Translation: CASSSRPRDSERYEQYF.